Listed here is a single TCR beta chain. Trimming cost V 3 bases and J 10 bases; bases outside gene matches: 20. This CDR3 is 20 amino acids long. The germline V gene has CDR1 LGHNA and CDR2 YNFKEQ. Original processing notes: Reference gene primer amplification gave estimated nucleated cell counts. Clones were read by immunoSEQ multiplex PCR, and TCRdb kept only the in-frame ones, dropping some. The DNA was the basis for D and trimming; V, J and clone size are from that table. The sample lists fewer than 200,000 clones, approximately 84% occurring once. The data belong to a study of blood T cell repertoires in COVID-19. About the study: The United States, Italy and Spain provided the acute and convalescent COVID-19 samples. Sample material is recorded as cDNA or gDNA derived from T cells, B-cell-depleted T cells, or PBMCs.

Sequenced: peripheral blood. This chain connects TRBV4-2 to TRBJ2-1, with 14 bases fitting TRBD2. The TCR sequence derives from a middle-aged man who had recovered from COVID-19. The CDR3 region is CASSQGLVNYGTSGRREQFF. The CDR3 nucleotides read TGTGCCAGCAGCCAGGGACTCGTTAACTACGGGACTAGCGGGAGAAGGGAGCAGTTCTTC.